Presented here are 2 T cell receptor beta chains from one specimen sequenced in a study of T cell repertoires in cytomegalovirus infection. TCRdb redid the calling of the reads with MiXCR, one entry per CDR3 protein. The data contain under 800,000 distinct CDR3 sequences, roughly 24% of them singletons. The sample comprised CD8+ T cells from PBMCs. The receptors stem from a human donor in good health (CMV status not recorded). Some clones in this sample may be carry-over from other donors' samples.

This clonotype was counted a few times. The V and J genes are TRBV15 and TRBJ2-1, with D perhaps matching TRBD2 (6 bases). Per germline, CDR1 LNHNV and CDR2 YYDKDF (reference sequence). V lost 0 bases and J lost 0, with 12 bases in between. The CDR3 is made up of 17 amino acids. The CDR3: CATSRDRRGTSYNEQFF. In DNA form, the CDR3 reads TGTGCCACCAGCAGAGATCGGCGCGGGACCTCCTACAATGAGCAGTTCTTC.

This chain uses TRBV4-2 with TRBJ1-2, with D perhaps matching TRBD1 (6 bases). Germline V gene lookup returns CDR1 LGHNA and CDR2 YNFKEQ. The CDR3 runs to 16 residues. V was pared by 4 bases and J by 4 bases, with 19 bases between. The CDR3 DNA reads TGTGCCAGCAGCCTGAGCCCGAAGGGGGATCGCTATGGCTACACCTTC. Translated: CASSLSPKGDRYGYTF.